This T cell receptor beta chain stems from a study of T cell changes during pregnancy in multiple sclerosis. Profiled with immunoSEQ multiplex PCR; TCRdb holds only in-frame clones, not every one. The table lists 15,000 or so clones, 84% of them singletons, with 9% to 10% in the top ten. Losses at the gene ends were 6 bases for V and 6 bases for J; bases not matched to a gene: 6. Germline V gives CDR1 LNHDA, CDR2 SQIVND (reference sequence). This CDR3 has 15 amino acids. This rearrangement joins TRBV19 to TRBJ2-2, with 11 bases fitting TRBD2. This TCR was sampled from a female donor in good health, enrolled as a control in a pregnancy study. Sequenced here: CD8+ T cells from peripheral blood mononuclear cells, sampled in the second trimester of pregnancy. The CDR3 sequence: CASRTPGLAAGELFF. CDR3 DNA: TGTGCCAGTAGAACGCCGGGACTAGCGGCCGGGGAGCTGTTTTTT.